The 8 T cell receptor beta chains below all came from one sample that was sequenced in a study of beta chain features in type 1 diabetes. Expressed TCRB transcripts were sequenced, since all the RNA that had been isolated was reverse transcribed. This table comes from immunoSEQ multiplex PCR, and its TCRdb copy is limited to in-frame clones, with some not included. The sample has about 290,000 clones, 7.5% to 9.5% seen once. The sample taken for sequencing was central memory CD4+ T cells from blood. The receptors were sampled from a woman in her late teens or twenties in good health.

This clone was counted many times. The rearrangement links TRBV4-1 to TRBJ2-5, with D uncertain. Germline V gene lookup returns CDR1 MGHRA and CDR2 YSYEKL. The CDR3 spans 13 residues. V lost 1 base and J lost 3, with 6 bases in between. Here the CDR3 DNA reads TGCGCCAGCAGCCAAGGGCCGGAAGAGACCCAGTACTTC. This encodes CASSQGPEETQYF.

This clone was observed many times. The chain carries TRBV28 and TRBJ1-5; D perhaps matches TRBD1 (5 bases). Looked up from germline, CDR1 is MDHEN and CDR2 is SYDVKM. The CDR3 spans 13 residues. Trimming removed 7 bases from V and 5 bases from J, with 12 bases in between. The CDR3 DNA is TGTGCCAGCACCCTGCCAGGGTATCAGCCCCAGCATTTT. Translated: CASTLPGYQPQHF.

This clone was detected only a few times. The genes are TRBV11-2 and TRBJ2-1; D gene unclear. The CDR3 has 12 amino acids. The germline gives CDR1 SGHAT, CDR2 FQNNGV. V lost 4 bases, J lost 8 bases, and 9 bases lay in between. The CDR3, as DNA: TGTGCCAGCAGCTGGAAAGCTTATGAGCAGTTCTTC. Amino acids: CASSWKAYEQFF.

V gene TRBV27 combines with J gene TRBJ1-4; D might be TRBD1 (5 bases). The CDR3 spans 14 residues. Germline CDR1 MNHEY, CDR2 SMNVEV (reference sequence). Trimming shortened V by 2 bases and J by 5 bases, and 9 bases separated the two germline ends. This chain's CDR3 is CASSLQAGNEKLFF. The CDR3 DNA is TGTGCCAGCAGTTTACAGGCAGGGAATGAAAAACTGTTTTTT.

This clone occurred many times. J is TRBJ2-7 and V is TRBV4-3, with D hard to call. V was clipped by 1 base and J by 3 bases, with 16 bases between them. Germline V lookup: CDR1 LGHNA, CDR2 YSLEER. The CDR3 totals 16 residues. The CDR3, as DNA: TGCGCCAGCAGCCAAGTGGCGAACCACGGCCTCTACGAGCAGTACTTC. As protein: CASSQVANHGLYEQYF.

This clone occurred a few times. One end of the junction varies from germline; a read error may be responsible. The gene calls are TRBV5-1 and TRBJ2-2, with D tentatively TRBD2 (5 bases). This CDR3 is built from 15 residues. Germline lookup yields CDR1 SGHRS and CDR2 YFSETQ. The CDR3 DNA reads as TGCGCCAGCAGCTTGTCTGGGATGAACACCGGGGAGCTGTCTTTT. This encodes CASSLSGMNTGELSF.

This sequence joins TRBV11-1 and TRBJ2-7; 10 nucleotides line up with TRBD2. There are 15 residues in the CDR3. Trimming removed 3 bases from V and 4 bases from J; junction bases left unmatched: 6. Looked up from germline, CDR1 is SGHAT and CDR2 is FQDESV (reference sequence). CDR3 coding DNA: TGTGCCAGCAGCTTCTCCAGCGGGGGGGCTTACGAGCAGTACGTC. The encoded protein is CASSFSSGGAYEQYV.

This clone has a handful of counts. The rearrangement links TRBV9 to TRBJ2-5; D is ambiguous. The ends were cut back, 0 bases at V and 3 bases at J, with 9 bases in the middle. Germline-derived CDR1 and CDR2 are SGDLS and YYNGEE. There are 14 residues in the CDR3. The CDR3 spells CASSVGGTEETQYF. The CDR3 DNA reads TGTGCCAGCAGCGTAGGAGGTACGGAAGAGACCCAGTACTTC. The entire variable domain, with the rest obtained from reference TRBV9 and TRBJ2-5, is as follows: DSGVTQTPKHLITATGQRVTLRCSPRSGDLSVYWYQQSLDQGLQFLIQYYNGEERAKGNILERFSAQQFPDLHSELNLSSLELGDSALYFCASSVGGTEETQYFGPGTRLLVL.